This TCR beta chain is from a study of blood T cells in healthy people across ages (dated by TCRdb to the mid-2010s). With regard to the full study: Template switching captured roughly one uniquely barcoded TCR beta cDNA molecule per two T cells in model experiments. The donors were divided into four age groups: young (average roughly 17 years), middle-aged (about 39), aged (about 60) and long-lived (approximately 74). Two additional independent replicas of 1 million unique cDNA reads from the same blood draw were analyzed for two donors (one aged 18 to 30 and one aged 80 or older). To avoid experimental bias, donors of different ages were randomly spread across the sequencing lanes. To track age-related changes in TCR beta repertoire diversity, the study relied on deep sequencing normalized with unique cDNA molecular identifiers.

V is clipped by 6 bases and J by 0 bases, and the sequence between their germline boundaries is 11 bases long. Sequences SQVTM (CDR1) and ANQGSEA (CDR2) are obtained from the germline V gene. There are 13 amino acids in the CDR3, from cysteine to phenylalanine inclusive. The kept DNA is CDR3 alone, 39 bases in frame from the first base. The roughly 39 donors, aged about 6 to 95 years, were systemically healthy Caucasian individuals from Russia. Each donor gave approximately 9.3 milliliters of peripheral blood, collected into EDTA-treated Vacutainer tubes. Ficoll-Paque density-gradient centrifugation was used to isolate PBMCs, with at least 6 million per sample. Trizol reagent was used to extract total RNA from the PBMCs, yielding at least 5.5 micrograms per sample. For every donor, an aliquot of PBMCs went through flow cytometry to measure the percentages of naive CD45RAhigh/CD27high T cells. The method was 5' RACE. Sequencer: Illumina HiSeq 2500. A second PCR of about 7 to 12 cycles was performed with a sample-barcoded 5' primer and a J-beta primer mix. A template-switch 5' adaptor carrying 12 random nucleotides introduced a unique molecular identifier onto each TCR beta cDNA molecule. Each sample yielded at least 2.5 million CDR3-containing paired-end reads. First-strand cDNA synthesis was performed from all RNA using the Mint cDNA synthesis kit, with priming by a TRBC-specific oligonucleotide. All cDNA was treated with uracil-DNA glycosylase and then went through a first 18-cycle PCR with the universal primers M1SS and BC2_uni_R. From the authors' description of their analysis: Each sample was normalized by randomly selecting 1 million high-quality reads, each carrying a distinct molecular identifier. Instead of being binned into consensus sequences, reads that shared molecular identifiers were thrown out. MiTCR, set to a Q25 quality threshold and the strictest error-elimination algorithm, was used for CDR3 identification, clonotype clustering and error correction. A nonparametric unseen species model with Euler transformation was used to estimate lower-bound total TCR beta diversity. TCRdb reprocessed the public reads (quality trimming at Q25 with fastp, clone calling with MiXCR) and kept in-frame beta chains. Duplicate CDR3 protein sequences are folded into a single record with the most common DNA and genes. These V and J calls are TCRdb output, not the study's own analysis. The sample table records about 1 million distinct CDR3 sequences; 40% to 55% of these occur just once. Approximately 20% of the sample comes from the top ten.

With regard to this clonotype: Its antigen is not yet known. Base-call qualities are not available, and no considerably larger clone is one nucleotide away.

Here is what the overall study found, with its caveats: Compared with the aged group, the long-lived group had more naive CD4+ T cells, fewer expanded clones and increased TCR diversity, suggesting age selection. Because donor CMV infection status was unknown, age-related changes in expanded clonotypes were potentially confounded. Because profiling used bulk unsorted PBMCs, naive and antigen-experienced compartments could not be compared conclusively. Observed TCR beta diversity per million T cells fell roughly linearly with age, and a significant reduction was already apparent by age approximately 40. Estimates of total diversity based on one million sequenced T cells were considered lower bounds and underestimates. There was a strong correlation between observed TCR beta diversity and the percentage of naive T cells measured by flow cytometry.

The sequenced sample was blood. The receptor was derived from a woman aged 55-70 years in good health. This receptor chain uses TRBV29-1 and TRBJ1-1, with the D segment identity uncertain. The nucleotide sequence reads TGCAGCGTGGACCGGGCCGTGAACACTGAAGCTTTCTTT. Translation gives CSVDRAVNTEAFF.